This T cell receptor (beta chain) was profiled in a study of lymphopenia after photon versus proton radiotherapy. Study-wide results and limits: Relative stability marked proton patients; photon patients lost diversity and naive cells. Survival link was tested only in deceased patients; proton benefit remains a possibility.

In germline, CDR1 is GTSNPN, CDR2 SVGIG (reference sequence). The CDR3 length is 13 residues. V was trimmed by 2 bases and J by 4 bases, leaving 9 bases between them. As for this clone: Its antigen remains unknown.

Method: immunoSEQ multiplex PCR; TCRdb's copy keeps in-frame clones and lacks some. The table lists some 29,000 clones, 65% to 85% of them singletons. The rearrangement joins TRBV30 to TRBJ1-5; D remains unclear. The receptor was derived from a middle-aged man with gastric cancer. Here the sequenced sample was peripheral blood, taken from a patient treated with photon-based radiotherapy. The CDR3: CAWSLQKNQPQHF. Written as DNA, the CDR3 is TGTGCCTGGAGTTTACAAAAGAATCAGCCCCAGCATTTT.